This TCR beta chain is drawn from a study of cytomegalovirus exposure and HLA in healthy donors. This PCR relied on a set of 60 Vbeta primers and 13 Jbeta primers. The protocol was immunoSEQ multiplex PCR, while the TCRdb copy is restricted to in-frame clones and leaves out a portion. Here the sample spans some 140,000 clones, 80% being singletons. Sequenced input: PBMCs. This clonotype was sampled from a male donor in good health and CMV-seropositive.

The CDR3 here is CASSAGQAAYEQYF. As DNA, the CDR3 is TGCGCCAGCAGTGCCGGACAGGCCGCCTACGAGCAGTACTTC. The V gene is TRBV5-1, the J gene TRBJ2-7; 7 bases match TRBD1. V shed 5 bases, J shed 2 bases, and the junction held 7 bases outside the gene matches. The germline V gene encodes CDR1 SGHRS and CDR2 YFSETQ. CDR3 length: 14 amino acids.